Given below is one T cell receptor beta chain in context. Method: immunoSEQ multiplex PCR; TCRdb's copy keeps in-frame clones and lacks some. The sample includes 75,000 to 100,000 clones, more than 90% of them seen just once. These data belong to a study of T cell responses to AZD1222 COVID-19 vaccine. Germline V gene lookup returns CDR1 MNHNS and CDR2 SASEGT. The CDR3 extends over 14 amino acids. The ends were cut back, 2 bases at V and 4 bases at J, with 11 bases in the middle. Source: peripheral blood, taken on day 0 of AZD1222 vaccination. The chain employs TRBV6-1 and TRBJ1-1; D perhaps matches TRBD1 (6 bases). This TCR came from an adult in good health. The CDR3 DNA reads TGTGCCAGCAGTGAATCCAGGGGTGTCACTGAAGCTTTCTTT. Its translation: CASSESRGVTEAFF.